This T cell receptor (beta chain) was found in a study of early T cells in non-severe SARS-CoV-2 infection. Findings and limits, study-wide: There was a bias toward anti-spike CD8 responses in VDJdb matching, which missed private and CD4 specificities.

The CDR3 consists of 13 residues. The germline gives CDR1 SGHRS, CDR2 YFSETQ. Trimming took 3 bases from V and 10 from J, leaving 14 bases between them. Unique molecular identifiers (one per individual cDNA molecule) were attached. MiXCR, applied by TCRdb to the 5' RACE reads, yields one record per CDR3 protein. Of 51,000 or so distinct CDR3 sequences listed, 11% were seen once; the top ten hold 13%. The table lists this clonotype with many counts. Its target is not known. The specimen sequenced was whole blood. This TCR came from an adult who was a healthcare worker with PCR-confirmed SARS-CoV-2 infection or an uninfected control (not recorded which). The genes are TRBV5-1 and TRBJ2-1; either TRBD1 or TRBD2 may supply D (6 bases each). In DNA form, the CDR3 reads TGCGCCAGCAGCTCGAATACCGGGGGCGAGCAGTTCTTC. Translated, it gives CASSSNTGGEQFF.